Listed below are T cell receptor beta chains from one sample, sequenced in a study of T cell repertoires in cytomegalovirus infection. Their antigens remain unidentified. TCRdb passed the reads through MiXCR, listing each CDR3 protein once. The data contain approximately 730,000 distinct CDR3 sequences, just under 30% of them singletons. This sample comprised cultured CD8+ T cells from PBMCs, obtained from culture after CMV antigen stimulation. The receptors shown here come from a human donor in good health (CMV status not recorded). Some clones in this sample may be carry-over from other donors' samples. Each CDR3 is given with its conserved first and last residue. D genes are given only for firm matches. For some rows the clone size is stated as once, few or many, or as a class when expanded; others skip it.

J: TRBJ1-1
D: .
size: many
V: TRBV11-2
DNA: TGTGCCAGCAGCTTAGTCAGGGCAATAATGAACACTGAAGCTTTCTTT
CDR3: CASSLVRAIMNTEAFF

J: TRBJ2-7
D: TRBD1
size: .
V: TRBV29-1
DNA: TGCAGCGTTGTAGACAGGGCCTACGAGCAGTACTTC
CDR3: CSVVDRAYEQYF

J: TRBJ2-3
D: .
size: few
V: TRBV6-1
DNA: TGTGCCAGCAGTGAAGTCAGGGGTGATACGCAGTATTTT
CDR3: CASSEVRGDTQYF

J: TRBJ1-2
D: TRBD1
size: few
V: TRBV19
DNA: TGTGCCAGTAGTCACGACAGGGATAACTATGGCTACACCTTC
CDR3: CASSHDRDNYGYTF

J: TRBJ1-4
D: .
size: .
V: TRBV6-1
DNA: TGTGCCAGCAGTATCGACAGGCATTTAACTAATGAAAAACTGTTTTTT
CDR3: CASSIDRHLTNEKLFF

J: TRBJ2-3
D: TRBD2
size: .
V: TRBV7-2
DNA: TGTGCCAGCAGCTTAGCCCCCCGGGGGGGCCCGGATACGCAGTATTTT
CDR3: CASSLAPRGGPDTQYF

J: TRBJ2-5
D: .
size: many
V: TRBV12-3/TRBV12-4
DNA: TGTGCCAGCAGCACGACAAGCCGGTTGCAAGAGACCCAGTACTTC
CDR3: CASSTTSRLQETQYF

J: TRBJ2-5
D: .
size: .
V: TRBV4-1
DNA: TGCGCCAGCAGCCAAGAAGGACCTGAAGAGACCCAGTACTTC
CDR3: CASSQEGPEETQYF

J: TRBJ1-6
D: .
size: many
V: TRBV7-2
DNA: TGTGCCAGCAGCGGGGGCCTCGGAGTTGGGGACGGTTCACCCCTCCACTTT
CDR3: CASSGGLGVGDGSPLHF

J: TRBJ1-2
D: .
size: .
V: TRBV2
DNA: TGTGCCAGCTCGGACAGCCGCCTCTATGGCTACACCTTC
CDR3: CASSDSRLYGYTF

J: TRBJ2-3
D: .
size: .
V: TRBV27
DNA: TGTGCCAGCAGTTTAACCAGGGATAGGGATACGCAGTATTTT
CDR3: CASSLTRDRDTQYF

J: TRBJ1-2
D: .
size: .
V: TRBV6-1
DNA: TGTGCCGGATGGCATAGGCACTATGGCTACACCTTC
CDR3: CAGWHRHYGYTF

J: TRBJ2-2
D: TRBD1
size: few
V: TRBV19
DNA: TGTGCCAGTAGTATACACGGGGACAGGGCTAACACCGGGGAGCTGTTTTTT
CDR3: CASSIHGDRANTGELFF

J: TRBJ1-4
D: TRBD1
size: .
V: TRBV7-9
DNA: TGTGCCAGCAGCAACGACAGGGATAATGAAAAACTGTTTTTT
CDR3: CASSNDRDNEKLFF

J: TRBJ1-6
D: TRBD1
size: .
V: TRBV28
DNA: TGTGCCAGCGGGCTGACAGGGGATGGTTCACCCCTCCACTTT
CDR3: CASGLTGDGSPLHF

J: TRBJ2-1
D: .
size: .
V: TRBV28
DNA: TGTGCCAGCAGACCCTCGGCCTTAGTGGAGCATGAGCAGTTCTTC
CDR3: CASRPSALVEHEQFF

J: TRBJ2-6
D: .
size: large
V: TRBV27
DNA: TGTGCCAGCAGGATACGGGCCTCCTCTTATGCTGGGGCCAACGTCCTGACTTTC
CDR3: CASRIRASSYAGANVLTF

J: TRBJ1-2
D: TRBD1
size: few
V: TRBV9
DNA: TGTGCCAGCAGCGTACCGACAGGGAGTCAGAAGGTCGATGGCTACACCTTC
CDR3: CASSVPTGSQKVDGYTF

J: TRBJ1-1
D: .
size: many
V: TRBV6-4
DNA: TGTGCCAGCAGTGTGGCCCTGGGCACTGAAGCTTTCTTT
CDR3: CASSVALGTEAFF

J: TRBJ1-1
D: .
size: few
V: TRBV7-6
DNA: TGTGCCAGCAGCTTCGCAGGATCGGAGGCTTTCTTT
CDR3: CASSFAGSEAFF

J: TRBJ2-1
D: TRBD1
size: few
V: TRBV5-8
DNA: TGTGCCAGCAGGTGGACAGGCTCCTACAATGAGCAGTTCTTC
CDR3: CASRWTGSYNEQFF

J: TRBJ1-6
D: .
size: few
V: TRBV6-2/TRBV6-3
DNA: TGTGCCAGCAGCCAGATCCATCCCCTCAATCACGACTCACCCCTCCACTTT
CDR3: CASSQIHPLNHDSPLHF

J: TRBJ2-6
D: .
size: many
V: TRBV12-3/TRBV12-4
DNA: TGTGCCAGCACCACGCTAATAACGGGGGCCAACGTCCTGACTTTC
CDR3: CASTTLITGANVLTF

J: TRBJ1-1
D: TRBD1
size: once
V: TRBV25-1
DNA: TGTGCCAGCAGTGTACAGGGGGCGCGGAACACTGAAGCTTTCTTT
CDR3: CASSVQGARNTEAFF

J: TRBJ1-2
D: .
size: few
V: TRBV12-3/TRBV12-4
DNA: TGTGCCAGCAGTCCGCCGGGACGCCAAAGGGAAGGCTACACCTTC
CDR3: CASSPPGRQREGYTF

J: TRBJ1-5
D: .
size: .
V: TRBV2
DNA: TGTGCCAGCAGTCAAGCCGCCCTTGGGAGTCAGCCCCAGCATTTT
CDR3: CASSQAALGSQPQHF